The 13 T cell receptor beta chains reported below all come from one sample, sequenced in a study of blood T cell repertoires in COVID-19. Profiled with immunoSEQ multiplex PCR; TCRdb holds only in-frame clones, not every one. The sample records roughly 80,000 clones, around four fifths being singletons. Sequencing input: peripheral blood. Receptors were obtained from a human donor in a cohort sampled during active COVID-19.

CDR3 coding DNA: TGTGCCAGCAGTGACCCGGGACAGGGGGTTGAGACCCAGTACTTC. Translating it yields CASSDPGQGVETQYF. The chain recombines TRBV25-1 with TRBJ2-5; 11 nucleotides agree with TRBD1. Trimming took 3 bases from V and 5 from J; bases not matched to a gene: 5. The CDR3 loop spans 15 amino acids. The germline gives CDR1 MGHDK, CDR2 SYGVNS.

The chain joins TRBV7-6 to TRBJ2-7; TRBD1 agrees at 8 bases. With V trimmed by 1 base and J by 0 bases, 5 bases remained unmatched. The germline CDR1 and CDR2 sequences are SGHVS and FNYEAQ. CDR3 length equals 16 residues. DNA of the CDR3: TGTGCCAGCAGCTTAGGTCCGGGACAGGACTCCTACGAGCAGTACTTC. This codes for CASSLGPGQDSYEQYF.

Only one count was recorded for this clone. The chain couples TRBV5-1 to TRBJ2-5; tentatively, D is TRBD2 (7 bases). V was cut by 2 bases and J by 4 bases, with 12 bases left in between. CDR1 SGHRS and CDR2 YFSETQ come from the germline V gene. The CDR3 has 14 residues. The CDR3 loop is CASSFRGGGETQYF. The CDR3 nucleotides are TGCGCCAGCAGCTTTAGGGGGGGAGGAGAGACCCAGTACTTC.

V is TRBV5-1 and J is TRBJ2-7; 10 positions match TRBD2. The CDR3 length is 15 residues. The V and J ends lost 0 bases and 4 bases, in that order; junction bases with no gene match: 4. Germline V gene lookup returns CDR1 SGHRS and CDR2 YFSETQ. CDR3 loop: CASSLELAGYYEQYF. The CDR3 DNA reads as TGCGCCAGCAGCTTGGAACTAGCGGGGTATTACGAGCAGTACTTC.

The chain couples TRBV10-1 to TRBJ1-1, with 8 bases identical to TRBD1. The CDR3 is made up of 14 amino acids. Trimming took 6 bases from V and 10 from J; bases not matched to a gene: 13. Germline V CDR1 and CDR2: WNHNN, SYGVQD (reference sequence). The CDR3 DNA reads TGCGCCAGCAGCAAGACAGGGGAAAACAGGGGAGCTTTCTTT. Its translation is CASSKTGENRGAFF.

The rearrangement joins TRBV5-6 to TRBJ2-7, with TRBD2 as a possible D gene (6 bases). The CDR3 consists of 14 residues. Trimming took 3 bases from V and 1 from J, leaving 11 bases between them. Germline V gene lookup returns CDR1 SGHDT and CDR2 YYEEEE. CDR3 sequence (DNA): TGTGCCAGCAGCTCAGGGACTGATTCCTACGAGCAGTACTTC. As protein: CASSSGTDSYEQYF.

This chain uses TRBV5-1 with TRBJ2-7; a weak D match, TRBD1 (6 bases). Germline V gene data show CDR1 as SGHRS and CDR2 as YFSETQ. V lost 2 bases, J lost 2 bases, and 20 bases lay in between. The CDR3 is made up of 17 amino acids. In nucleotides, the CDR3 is TGCGCCAGCAGCTTCCGCCCTCGACAGGATTCAACCTACGAGCAGTACTTC. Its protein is CASSFRPRQDSTYEQYF. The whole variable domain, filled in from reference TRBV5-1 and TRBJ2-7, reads KAGVTQTPRYLIKTRGQQVTLSCSPISGHRSVSWYQQTPGQGLQFLFEYFSETQRNKGNFPGRFSGRQFSNSRSEMNVSTLELGDSALYLCASSFRPRQDSTYEQYFGPGTRLTVT.

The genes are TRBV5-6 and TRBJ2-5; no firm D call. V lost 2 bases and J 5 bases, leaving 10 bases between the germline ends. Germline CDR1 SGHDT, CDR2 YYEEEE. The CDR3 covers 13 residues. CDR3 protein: CASSFVPRETQYF. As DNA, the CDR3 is TGTGCCAGCAGCTTTGTGCCCAGGGAGACCCAGTACTTC.

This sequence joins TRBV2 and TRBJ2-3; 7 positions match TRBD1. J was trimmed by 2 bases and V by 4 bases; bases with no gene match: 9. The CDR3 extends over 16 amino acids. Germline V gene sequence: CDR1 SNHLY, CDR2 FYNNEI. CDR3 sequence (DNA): TGTGCCAGCAGTGCGGGTTGGGGACAGCACACAGATACGCAGTATTTT. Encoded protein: CASSAGWGQHTDTQYF.

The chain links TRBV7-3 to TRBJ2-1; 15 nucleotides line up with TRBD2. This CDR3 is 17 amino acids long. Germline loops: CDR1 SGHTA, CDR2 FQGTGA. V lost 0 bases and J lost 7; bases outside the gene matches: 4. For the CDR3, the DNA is TGTGCCAGCAGCTTAACCGGACTAGCGGGGGGGAAAAATGAGCAGTTCTTC. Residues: CASSLTGLAGGKNEQFF.

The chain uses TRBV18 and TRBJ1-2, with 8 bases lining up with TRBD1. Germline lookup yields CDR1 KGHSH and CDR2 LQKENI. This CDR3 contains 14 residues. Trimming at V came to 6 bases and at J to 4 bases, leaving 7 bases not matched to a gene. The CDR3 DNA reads TGTGCCAGCTCGGAGACAGGGGTTGGCTATGGCTACACCTTC. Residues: CASSETGVGYGYTF.

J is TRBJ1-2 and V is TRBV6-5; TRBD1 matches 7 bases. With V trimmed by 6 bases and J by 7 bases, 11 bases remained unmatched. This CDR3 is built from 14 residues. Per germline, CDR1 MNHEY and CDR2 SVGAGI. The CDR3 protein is CASRTGYGTSGYTF. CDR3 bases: TGTGCCAGCAGGACAGGGTACGGAACGAGTGGCTACACCTTC.

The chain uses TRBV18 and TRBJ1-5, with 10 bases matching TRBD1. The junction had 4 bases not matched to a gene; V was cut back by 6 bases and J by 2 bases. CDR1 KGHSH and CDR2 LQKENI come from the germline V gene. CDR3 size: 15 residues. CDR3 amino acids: CASSSGQGGNQPQHF. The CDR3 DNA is TGTGCCAGCTCCTCTGGACAGGGGGGCAATCAGCCCCAGCATTTT.